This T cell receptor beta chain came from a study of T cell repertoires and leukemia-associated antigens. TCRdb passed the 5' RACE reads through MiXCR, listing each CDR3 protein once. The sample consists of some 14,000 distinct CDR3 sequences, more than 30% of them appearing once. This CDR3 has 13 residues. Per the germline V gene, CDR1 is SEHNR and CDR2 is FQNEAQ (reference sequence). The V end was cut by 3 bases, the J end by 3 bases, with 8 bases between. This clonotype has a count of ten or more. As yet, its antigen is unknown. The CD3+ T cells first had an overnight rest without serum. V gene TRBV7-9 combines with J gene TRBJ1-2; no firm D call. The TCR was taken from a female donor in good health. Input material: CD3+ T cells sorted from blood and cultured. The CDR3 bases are TGTGCCAGCAGCTTCGGGAGAGACTATGGCTACACCTTC. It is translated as CASSFGRDYGYTF.